A single sample is the source of the 30 T cell receptor beta chains below, sequenced in a study of blood T cell repertoires in COVID-19. TCRdb keeps only in-frame clones here, not all; method: immunoSEQ multiplex PCR. This sample has 80,000 to 95,000 clones, with roughly 76% found just once. Material: peripheral blood. These receptors came from a woman aged 45-59 years with acute or convalescent COVID-19.

The genes are TRBV6-5 and TRBJ2-1; TRBD1 matches at 9 bases. CDR1 and CDR2 (germline): MNHEY, SVGAGI. The V segment lost 5 bases and the J segment 3 bases; nucleotides outside the gene matches: 5. The CDR3 contains 15 residues. The CDR3 reads CASSPGTGIYNEQFF. The DNA of the CDR3 is TGTGCCAGCAGTCCCGGGACAGGGATCTACAATGAGCAGTTCTTC.

This sequence joins TRBV11-2 and TRBJ2-5; 10 bases are shared with TRBD2. Germline CDR1 and CDR2: SGHAT and FQNNGV. The ends lost 5 bases at V and 3 bases at J; junction bases unmatched: 9. The CDR3 runs 16 residues. The CDR3 region has the DNA TGTGCCAGCAGCGGTAGGACTAGCGGTCGGGAAGAGACCCAGTACTTC. This sequence encodes CASSGRTSGREETQYF.

This clone occurred a few times. The chain combines TRBV6-4 with TRBJ1-2, with D unclear. With 9 bases removed from V and 5 bases from J, the gap between germline ends came to 4 bases. Germline V lookup: CDR1 MRHNA, CDR2 SNTAGT. There are 9 residues in the CDR3. CDR3 DNA: TGTGCCAGTTTATATGGCTACACCTTC. It specifies CASLYGYTF.

The rearrangement joins TRBV19 to TRBJ1-4; D might be TRBD1 (5 bases). The length of the CDR3 is 16 residues. V gave up 1 base and J gave up 8 bases, with 17 bases separating them. Germline assignment: CDR1 LNHDA and CDR2 SQIVND (reference sequence). The CDR3 is CASSIAGGTREEKLFF. The CDR3 nucleotides read TGTGCCAGTAGTATAGCAGGCGGGACCCGGGAGGAAAAACTGTTTTTT.

The chain links TRBV19 to TRBJ1-1; weak D call: TRBD1 (5 bases). CDR3 length: 14 amino acids. CDR1 is LNHDA, CDR2 SQIVND, per germline (reference sequence). The germline V and J ends were trimmed by 3 bases and 1 base, with 9 bases remaining between them. CDR3 nucleotide sequence: TGTGCCAGTAGTATGAGGACACGGAACACTGAAGCTTTCTTT. Translation: CASSMRTRNTEAFF.

The chain is built from TRBV6-5 and TRBJ1-2, with D perhaps TRBD1 (5 bases). The CDR3 consists of 13 residues. The germline CDR1 and CDR2 sequences are MNHEY and SVGAGI. The V gene lost 4 bases and the J gene lost 6 bases, with 12 bases spanning the gap. The CDR3: CASSFSGTDGYTF. The CDR3 nucleotides read TGTGCCAGCAGTTTTTCCGGGACTGATGGCTACACCTTC.

This clone was picked up one time. The chain combines TRBV3-1 (or the pseudogene TRBV3-2) with TRBJ1-2; D might be TRBD1 (6 bases). The CDR3 spans 16 residues. V lost 1 base, J lost 0 bases, and 12 bases lay in between. Germline V gene sequence: CDR1 LGHDT, CDR2 YNNKEL (reference sequence). In DNA form, the CDR3 reads TGTGCCAGCAGCCAAGGGGGGCAGGGAGCTAACTATGGCTACACCTTC. The encoded protein is CASSQGGQGANYGYTF.

The V call is TRBV3-1 (or the pseudogene TRBV3-2), the J call TRBJ2-7, with a tentative D call TRBD1 (5 bases). Trimming stripped 1 base from V and 2 bases from J, with 9 bases between. This CDR3 comprises 14 residues. Per germline, CDR1 LGHDT and CDR2 YNNKEL (reference sequence). CDR3: CASSQALGAYEQYF. The CDR3 bases are TGTGCCAGCAGCCAAGCCCTAGGGGCCTACGAGCAGTACTTC.

The CDR3 loop reads CASSLEAETQYF. For the CDR3, the DNA is TGTGCCAGCAGTTTAGAAGCGGAGACCCAGTACTTC. This chain uses TRBV12-3 or TRBV12-4 with TRBJ2-5, with D hard to call. The CDR3 contains 12 residues. V lost 1 base to trimming and J lost 5 bases, with 5 bases between them.

CDR3 amino acids: CASSPRDRANTEAFF. DNA of the CDR3: TGTGCCAGCTCACCTCGGGACAGGGCGAACACTGAAGCTTTCTTT. The V gene is TRBV18, the J gene TRBJ1-1, with 9 nucleotides matching TRBD1. The J segment lost 1 base and the V segment lost 3 bases, leaving 3 bases of the junction unmatched. From germline, CDR1 is KGHSH and CDR2 LQKENI. This CDR3 contains 15 residues.

This chain joins TRBV7-8 and TRBJ1-5, with 7 bases that match TRBD1. Trimming took 1 base from V and 5 from J; bases not matched to a gene: 5. Germline loops: CDR1 SGHVS, CDR2 FQNEAQ. The CDR3 spans 15 residues. Written as DNA, the CDR3 is TGTGCCAGCAGCTTAGTGGGTCAGGGGGATCAGCCCCAGCATTTT. Encoded protein: CASSLVGQGDQPQHF.

The rearrangement joins TRBV28 to TRBJ2-5; 8 positions match TRBD2. Losses at the gene ends were 5 bases for V and 2 bases for J; bases not matched to a gene: 4. The CDR3 runs to 14 residues. Per the germline V gene, CDR1 is MDHEN and CDR2 is SYDVKM. The CDR3, as DNA: TGTGCCAGCAGTCGCGGGGGGCCTCAAGAGACCCAGTACTTC. Its translation is CASSRGGPQETQYF.

The chain joins TRBV19 to TRBJ1-1, with 11 bases that match TRBD1. Germline-derived CDR1 and CDR2 are LNHDA and SQIVND (reference sequence). The J segment lost 6 bases and the V segment lost 4 bases, leaving 7 bases of the junction unmatched. The CDR3 extends over 15 amino acids. The CDR3 DNA sequence: TGTGCCAGTAGTAAGGGACAGGGGGTGGTCGCTGAAGCTTTCTTT. Its protein is CASSKGQGVVAEAFF.

This clone was picked up a small number of times. V is TRBV28 and J is TRBJ1-2, with 12 bases lining up with TRBD1. This CDR3 has 14 residues. Germline CDR1 MDHEN, CDR2 SYDVKM. After removal of 9 bases from V and 7 bases from J, the junction contained 9 bases not matched to a gene. DNA for the CDR3: TGTGCCAGTTTTCCGGGACAGGGGGCGGCTGGCTACACCTTC. The encoded protein is CASFPGQGAAGYTF.

V gene TRBV9 combines with J gene TRBJ1-1; tentatively, D is TRBD1 (5 bases). The CDR3 length is 16 residues. The germline V and J ends were trimmed by 6 bases and 5 bases, with 23 bases remaining between them. CDR1 is SGDLS and CDR2 is YYNGEE in the germline V gene. The CDR3 loop reads CASNLNGDGGGTEAFF. DNA for the CDR3: TGTGCCAGCAATCTCAACGGGGACGGGGGAGGAACTGAAGCTTTCTTT.

V is TRBV4-2 and J is TRBJ2-7; 7 positions agree with TRBD1. The CDR3 has 16 residues. Germline values: CDR1 LGHNA, CDR2 YNFKEQ. V shed 5 bases and J 6 bases; nucleotides not matched to a gene: 16. CDR3 nucleotide sequence: TGTGCCAGCAGCGCTTCTGTCAAGACAGGGTCCGTCGAGCAGTACTTC. Protein sequence: CASSASVKTGSVEQYF.

The genes are TRBV6-6 and TRBJ1-2; the match to TRBD1 covers 8 bases. CDR1 is MNHNY and CDR2 is SVGAGI in the germline V gene (reference sequence). This CDR3 has 14 amino acids. Losses at the gene ends were 4 bases for V and 6 bases for J; bases not matched to a gene: 7. The CDR3 here is CASSSRGRRNGYTF. The CDR3 nucleotides are TGTGCCAGCAGTTCCAGGGGGCGAAGGAATGGCTACACCTTC.

The chain combines TRBV9 with TRBJ1-1; D is undetermined. Germline values: CDR1 SGDLS, CDR2 YYNGEE. This CDR3 comprises 13 residues. V was clipped by 3 bases and J by 4 bases, with 10 bases between them. CDR3 nucleotide sequence: TGTGCCAGCAGCGCCAACTCGGGCACTGAAGCTTTCTTT. Its translation is CASSANSGTEAFF.

J is TRBJ2-3 and V is TRBV5-1; weak D call: TRBD1 (7 bases). Germline CDR1 SGHRS, CDR2 YFSETQ. Between the trimmed V and J ends, which lost 0 bases and 11 bases, there was a span of 13 bases. The CDR3 is made up of 13 amino acids. The CDR3 DNA sequence: TGCGCCAGCAGCTTGGGCGGGACAGTGGAGCAGTATTTT. Protein: CASSLGGTVEQYF.

The chain uses TRBV2 and TRBJ1-2; no clear D gene. Trimming took 8 bases from V and 4 from J, leaving 14 bases between them. Germline V gives CDR1 SNHLY, CDR2 FYNNEI. The length of the CDR3 is 13 residues. The CDR3, as DNA: TGTGCCAGCGGGGAGCAGAAAGGCTATGGCTACACCTTC. This encodes CASGEQKGYGYTF.

This chain connects TRBV19 to TRBJ1-1; D is unclear. V was trimmed by 3 bases and J by 1 base, leaving 9 bases between them. Germline V gene sequence: CDR1 LNHDA, CDR2 SQIVND (reference sequence). The CDR3 covers 14 residues. The CDR3 loop reads CASSMERRNTEAFF. The CDR3 DNA is TGTGCCAGTAGTATGGAACGGAGGAACACTGAAGCTTTCTTT.

This chain links TRBV10-3 with TRBJ1-4, with a weak D call TRBD1 (5 bases). Germline values: CDR1 ENHRY, CDR2 SYGVKD. V dropped 2 bases and J dropped 5 bases, with 9 bases sitting between them. The CDR3 has 14 amino acids. The CDR3 is CAISENGGNEKLFF. Written as DNA, the CDR3 is TGTGCCATCAGTGAGAATGGGGGGAATGAAAAACTGTTTTTT.

The chain carries TRBV9 and TRBJ1-2; no firm D call. Germline assignment: CDR1 SGDLS and CDR2 YYNGEE. The CDR3 runs to 17 residues. V dropped 1 base and J dropped 3 bases, with 19 bases sitting between them. In DNA, the CDR3 is TGTGCCAGCAGCGTATCTAACCCAGGAGGTGTCGACTATGGCTACACCTTC. Its protein product is CASSVSNPGGVDYGYTF.

The gene calls are TRBV19 and TRBJ1-4, with 9 bases fitting TRBD1. V was pared by 6 bases and J by 6 bases, with 5 bases of the junction left unmatched. This CDR3 has 14 amino acids. Germline CDR1 reads LNHDA; CDR2 reads SQIVND (reference sequence). As DNA, the CDR3 is TGTGCCAGTAGCATACAGGGGGCTGATGAAAAACTGTTTTTT. Translated: CASSIQGADEKLFF. The full variable domain, completed using reference TRBV19 and TRBJ1-4, is DGGITQSPKYLFRKEGQNVTLSCEQNLNHDAMYWYRQDPGQGLRLIYYSQIVNDFQKGDIAEGYSVSREKKESFPLTVTSAQKNPTAFYLCASSIQGADEKLFFGSGTQLSVL.

The chain couples TRBV6-5 to TRBJ1-1; 10 bases are shared with TRBD1. The CDR3 totals 14 residues. V lost 5 bases to trimming and J lost 1 base; unmatched junction nucleotides: 1. Germline CDR1 reads MNHEY; CDR2 reads SVGAGI. In nucleotides, the CDR3 is TGTGCCAGCAGTCGACAGGGGGCGAACACTGAAGCTTTCTTT. Protein: CASSRQGANTEAFF.

This clone was recorded a few times. The rearrangement joins TRBV18 to TRBJ1-1; 7 bases align to TRBD1. This CDR3 contains 16 residues. Germline loops: CDR1 KGHSH, CDR2 LQKENI. J lost 0 bases, V lost 4 bases, and 8 bases had no gene match. CDR3 coding DNA: TGTGCCAGCTCACAGGAAACAGGGGCGTTGAACACTGAAGCTTTCTTT. Translating gives CASSQETGALNTEAFF.

This chain connects TRBV28 to TRBJ2-3; 9 bases align to TRBD1. There are 14 residues in the CDR3. Germline-derived CDR1 and CDR2 are MDHEN and SYDVKM. The trim removed 4 bases at V and 5 bases at J, leaving 4 bases unmatched. The CDR3 is CASSYRQGVDTQYF. CDR3 DNA sequence: TGTGCCAGCAGTTACCGACAGGGGGTAGATACGCAGTATTTT.

The chain joins TRBV7-8 to TRBJ2-7, with D perhaps matching TRBD2 (5 bases). CDR1 is SGHVS, CDR2 FQNEAQ, per germline. The CDR3 totals 13 residues. Deletions cut 5 bases from V and 7 bases from J, with 15 bases between. CDR3 bases: TGTGCCAGCAGCCGGAGATCGGGCGGGGAGCAGTACTTC. Encoded protein: CASSRRSGGEQYF.

V and J are TRBV20-1 and TRBJ1-1; the D gene is possibly TRBD1 (6 bases). The germline V and J ends were trimmed by 3 bases and 6 bases, with 14 bases remaining between them. CDR3 length equals 13 residues. CDR1 and CDR2 from the germline V gene are DFQATT and SNEGSKA (reference sequence). CDR3 amino acids: CSASEGGRAEAFF. The CDR3, as DNA: TGCAGTGCTAGTGAAGGGGGTCGCGCTGAAGCTTTCTTT.

The CDR3 sequence is CASSQGTNEAFF. Written as DNA, the CDR3 is TGTGCCAGCAGCCAAGGGACAAATGAAGCTTTCTTT. The rearrangement links TRBV14 to TRBJ1-1; maybe TRBD1 (5 bases). The CDR3 has 12 amino acids. V lost 1 base and J 7 bases, leaving 7 bases between the germline ends. Looked up from germline, CDR1 is SGHDN and CDR2 is FVKESK.